Each of the 2 T cell receptor beta chains below was sequenced from the same sample in a study of monozygotic twins with inflammatory bowel disease. No DNA is given; TCRdb re-called the 5' RACE reads and lists each CDR3 protein once. The sample table sets out roughly 100,000 distinct CDR3 sequences. Sequencing input: blood. The receptors shown here come from a human donor with ulcerative colitis or Crohn's disease, or a healthy co-twin of an affected twin (not recorded which).

The chain recombines TRBV7-2 with TRBJ1-4; the TRBD1 assignment by TCRdb is unverifiable without DNA. The CDR3 is 17 amino acids. Germline V gives CDR1 SGHTA, CDR2 FQGNSA. The CDR3 reads CASSSTADRVGKEKLFF.

The gene calls are TRBV5-1 and TRBJ2-1; TCRdb designates TRBD2, a call that cannot be tested without DNA. The CDR3 spans 20 residues. Germline V gives CDR1 SGHRS, CDR2 YFSETQ. The CDR3 protein is CASSTGLAGGRILSYNEQFF.